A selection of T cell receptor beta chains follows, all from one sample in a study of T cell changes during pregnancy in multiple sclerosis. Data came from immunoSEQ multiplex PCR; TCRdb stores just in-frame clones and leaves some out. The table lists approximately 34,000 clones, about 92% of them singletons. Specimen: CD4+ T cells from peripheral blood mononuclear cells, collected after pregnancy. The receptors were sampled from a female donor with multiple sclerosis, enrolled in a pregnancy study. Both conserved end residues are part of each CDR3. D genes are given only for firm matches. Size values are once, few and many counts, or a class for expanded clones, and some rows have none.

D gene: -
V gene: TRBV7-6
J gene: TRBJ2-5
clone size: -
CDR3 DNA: TGTGCCAGCAGCTTAACGGAGGGTAGAGGACAAGAGACCCAGTACTTC
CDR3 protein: CASSLTEGRGQETQYF

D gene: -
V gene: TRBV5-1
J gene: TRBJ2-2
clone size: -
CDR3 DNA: TGCGCCAGCAGCTTGGAGAGGAACACCGGGGAGCTGTTTTTT
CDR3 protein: CASSLERNTGELFF

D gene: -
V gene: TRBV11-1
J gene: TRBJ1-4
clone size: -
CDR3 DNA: TGTGCCAGCAGCTTCGGTACATTGGGCGCTAAGGAAAAACTGTTTTTT
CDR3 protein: CASSFGTLGAKEKLFF

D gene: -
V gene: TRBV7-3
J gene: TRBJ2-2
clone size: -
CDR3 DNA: TGTGCCAGCAGCTTAACTAGCGGCACCGGGGAGCTGTTTTTT
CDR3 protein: CASSLTSGTGELFF

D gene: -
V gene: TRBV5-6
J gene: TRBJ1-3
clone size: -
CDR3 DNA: TGTGCCAGCAGCTTGGGGTATTGGAGAACTGGAAACACCATATATTTT
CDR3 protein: CASSLGYWRTGNTIYF

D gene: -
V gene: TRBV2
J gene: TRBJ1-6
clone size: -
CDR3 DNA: TGTGCCAGCTTGGCAAGCTATAATTCACCCCTCCACTTT
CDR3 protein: CASLASYNSPLHF

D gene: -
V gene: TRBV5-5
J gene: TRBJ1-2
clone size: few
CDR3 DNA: TGTGCCAGCAGCTCACGGTCCTATGGCTACACCTTC
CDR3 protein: CASSSRSYGYTF

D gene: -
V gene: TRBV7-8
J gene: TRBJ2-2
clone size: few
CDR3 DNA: TGTGCCAGCACGAAGAGTAGCGCGACGACCGGGGAGCTGTTTTTT
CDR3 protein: CASTKSSATTGELFF

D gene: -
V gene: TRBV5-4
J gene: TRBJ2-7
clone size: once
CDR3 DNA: TGTGCCAGCAGCCGCCTTGGGGGGTCTTTCTACGAGCAGTACTTC
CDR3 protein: CASSRLGGSFYEQYF

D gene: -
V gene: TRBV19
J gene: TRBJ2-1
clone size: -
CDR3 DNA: TGTGCCAGTAGTCCCCCAATTTACGATCGGGAGCAGTTCTTC
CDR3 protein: CASSPPIYDREQFF

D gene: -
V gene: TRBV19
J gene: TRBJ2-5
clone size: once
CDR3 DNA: TGTGCCAGTAGTTCGGGTCTAGGAGAGACCCAGTACTTC
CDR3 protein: CASSSGLGETQYF

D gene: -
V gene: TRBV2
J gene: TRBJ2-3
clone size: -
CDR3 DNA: TGTGCCAGCAGTGAATCTTCCGGGGTCGGTACGCAGTATTTT
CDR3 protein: CASSESSGVGTQYF

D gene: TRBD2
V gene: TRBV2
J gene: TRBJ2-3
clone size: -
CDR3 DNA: TGTGCCAGCAGTCGTAATAGACTAGCGGGGGGAGGCACAGATACGCAGTATTTT
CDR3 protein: CASSRNRLAGGGTDTQYF

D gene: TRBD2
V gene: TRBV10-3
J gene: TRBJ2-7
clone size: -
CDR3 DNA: TGTGCCATCAGCCAAGCGGGAGTTCCCTACGAGCAGTACTTC
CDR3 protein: CAISQAGVPYEQYF

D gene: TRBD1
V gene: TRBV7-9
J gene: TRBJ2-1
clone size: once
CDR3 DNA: TGTGCCAGCAGCTTACGGGACAGGGGCATTGAGCAGTTCTTC
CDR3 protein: CASSLRDRGIEQFF

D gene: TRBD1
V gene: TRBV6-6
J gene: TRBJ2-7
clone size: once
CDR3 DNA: TGTGCCAGCACCTCCCGCCGGCAGGGGGACTACGAGCAGTACTTC
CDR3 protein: CASTSRRQGDYEQYF

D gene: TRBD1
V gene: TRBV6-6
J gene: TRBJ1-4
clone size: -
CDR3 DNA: TGTGCCAGCAGTTATCGCGGGACAGGGTTAAATGAAAAACTGTTTTTT
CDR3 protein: CASSYRGTGLNEKLFF

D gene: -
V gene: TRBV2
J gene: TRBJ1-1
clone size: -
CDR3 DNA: TGTGCCAGCAGTCTTTCACAGAACACTGAAGCTTTCTTT
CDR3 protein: CASSLSQNTEAFF

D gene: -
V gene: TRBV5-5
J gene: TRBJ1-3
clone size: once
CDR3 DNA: TGTGCCAGCAGCTTGGTTCCATGGGGGGGGACTGGAAACACCATATATTTT
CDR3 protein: CASSLVPWGGTGNTIYF

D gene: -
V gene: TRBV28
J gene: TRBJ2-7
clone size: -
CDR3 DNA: TGTGCCAGCAGAACCGGGACATCTTACGAGCAGTACTTC
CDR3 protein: CASRTGTSYEQYF

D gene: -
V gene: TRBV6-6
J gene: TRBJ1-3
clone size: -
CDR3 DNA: TGTGCCAGCAAAGGACAAGCTGGAAACACCATATATTTT
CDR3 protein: CASKGQAGNTIYF

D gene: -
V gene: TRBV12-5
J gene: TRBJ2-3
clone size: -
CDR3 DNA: TGTGCTAGTGGGGGGCATACTAGCACAGATACGCAGTATTTT
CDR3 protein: CASGGHTSTDTQYF

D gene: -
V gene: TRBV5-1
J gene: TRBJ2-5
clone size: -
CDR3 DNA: TGCGCCAGCAGCTTGGCCCCGCAGGGCTTCCAAGAGACCCAGTACTTC
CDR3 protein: CASSLAPQGFQETQYF

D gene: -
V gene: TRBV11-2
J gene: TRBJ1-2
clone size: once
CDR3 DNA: TGTGCCAGCAGCTTAATACGAGAGCCGAGAGGAAATGGCTACACCTTC
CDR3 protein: CASSLIREPRGNGYTF

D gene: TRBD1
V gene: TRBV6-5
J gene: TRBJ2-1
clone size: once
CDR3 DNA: TGTGCCAGCAGTTACGGGACAGCCAATGAGCAGTTCTTC
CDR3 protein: CASSYGTANEQFF

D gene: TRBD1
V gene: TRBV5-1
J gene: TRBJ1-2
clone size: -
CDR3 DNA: TGCGCCAGGAGGGACAGTCTTAACTATGGCTACACCTTC
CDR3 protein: CARRDSLNYGYTF

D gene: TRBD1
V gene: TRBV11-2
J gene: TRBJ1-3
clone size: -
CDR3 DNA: TGTGCCAGCAGCCCATGGACAGGATCCGGATCGAGCTCTGGAAACACCATATATTTT
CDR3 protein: CASSPWTGSGSSSGNTIYF

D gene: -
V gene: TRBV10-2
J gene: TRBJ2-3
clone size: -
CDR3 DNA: TGCGCCAGCCGCGCCAGGCAGGGCACAGATACGCAGTATTTT
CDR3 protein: CASRARQGTDTQYF

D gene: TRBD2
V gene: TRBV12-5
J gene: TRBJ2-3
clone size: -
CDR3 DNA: TGTGCTAGTGGTCTGTCCGGGACTAGCGGGCATACGCAGTATTTT
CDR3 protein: CASGLSGTSGHTQYF

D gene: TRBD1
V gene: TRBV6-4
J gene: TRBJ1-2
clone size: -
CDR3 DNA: TGTGCCAGCAGTAGGGGGCAGGGCTATGGCTACACCTTC
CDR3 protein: CASSRGQGYGYTF

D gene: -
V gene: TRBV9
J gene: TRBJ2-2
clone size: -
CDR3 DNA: TGTGCCAGCAGCCTTTTGTCCGCGAACACCGGGGAGCTGTTTTTT
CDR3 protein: CASSLLSANTGELFF

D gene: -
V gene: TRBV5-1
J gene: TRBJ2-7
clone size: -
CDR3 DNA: TGCGCCAGCAGCTTGGGGAATACGGGGCAGTACTTC
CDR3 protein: CASSLGNTGQYF

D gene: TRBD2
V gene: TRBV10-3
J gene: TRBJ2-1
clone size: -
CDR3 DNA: TGTGCCATCAGCCCGGGACTAGCCAACAATGAGCAGTTCTTC
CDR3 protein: CAISPGLANNEQFF

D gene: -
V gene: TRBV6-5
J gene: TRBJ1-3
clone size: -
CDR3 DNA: TGTGCCAGTTTTAGCACCTCTGGAAACACCATATATTTT
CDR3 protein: CASFSTSGNTIYF

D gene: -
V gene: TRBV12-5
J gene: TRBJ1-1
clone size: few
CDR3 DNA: TGTGCTAGTGGTTCCACTCCGGCGAGGGACACTGAAGCTTTCTTT
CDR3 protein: CASGSTPARDTEAFF

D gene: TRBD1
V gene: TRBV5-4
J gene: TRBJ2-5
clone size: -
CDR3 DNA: TGTGCCAGCAGCCTGGGACAGGGCAGAGAGACCCAGTACTTC
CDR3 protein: CASSLGQGRETQYF

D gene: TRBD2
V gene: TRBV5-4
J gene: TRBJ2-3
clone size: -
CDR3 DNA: TGTGCCAGCAGCCTCGGGGTAGCGGGGGTGCATGATACGCAGTATTTT
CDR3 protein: CASSLGVAGVHDTQYF

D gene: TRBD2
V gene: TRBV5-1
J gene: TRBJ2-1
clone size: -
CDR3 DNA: TGCGCCAGCAGAAGACTAGCGGGATCGTTCAATGAGCAGTTCTTC
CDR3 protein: CASRRLAGSFNEQFF

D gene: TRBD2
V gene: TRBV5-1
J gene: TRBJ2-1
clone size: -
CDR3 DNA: TGCGCCAGCAGCTTATCGGGGGGGAGGGATGAGCAGTTCTTC
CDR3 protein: CASSLSGGRDEQFF

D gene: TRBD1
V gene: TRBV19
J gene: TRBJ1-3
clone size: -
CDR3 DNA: TGTGCCGCACAAACGACAGGGGTCGGGAACACCATATATTTT
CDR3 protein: CAAQTTGVGNTIYF

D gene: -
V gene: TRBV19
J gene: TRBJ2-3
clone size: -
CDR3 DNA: TGTGCCAGTAGCACCTCGACAGGGACTAGCACAGATACGCAGTATTTT
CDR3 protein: CASSTSTGTSTDTQYF

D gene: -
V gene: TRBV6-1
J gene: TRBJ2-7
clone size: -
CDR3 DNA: TGTGCCAGCAGTAAAGGGCCGGTGGGGCCCTCCTACGAGCAGTACTTC
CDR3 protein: CASSKGPVGPSYEQYF

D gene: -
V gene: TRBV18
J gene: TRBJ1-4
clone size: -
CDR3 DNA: TGTGCCAGCTCACCGTCCCTACAGACCAATGAAAAACTGTTTTTT
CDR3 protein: CASSPSLQTNEKLFF

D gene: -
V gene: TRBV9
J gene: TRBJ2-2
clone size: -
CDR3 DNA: TGTGCCAGCAGCCTTACATGGACCCGAGGGACCGGGGAGCTGTTTTTT
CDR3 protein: CASSLTWTRGTGELFF